This paragraph reports one T cell receptor (beta chain). The antigen is not known. The data derive from a study of identical twins. The CDR3 totals 16 residues. V was pared by 5 bases and J by 0 bases, with 14 bases between. Study-level results: With abundant cord blood beta clonotypes, insertions were fewer; memory repertoires showed no such pattern.

cDNA molecules carried unique molecular identifiers, and template switching added a universal primer site. TCRdb called the 5' RACE reads again in MiXCR, with one record for every CDR3 protein. Here the sample spans about 890,000 distinct CDR3 sequences, approximately 13% being singletons. These same data were also listed under a study on yellow fever vaccine responses in identical twins. That study reports: Each twin's T cell response to the vaccine was reported to look partly convergent and partly personalized.

The sequence came from a woman aged 18-29 years in good health. The chain combines TRBV12-3 or TRBV12-4 with TRBJ2-1; unclear D gene. The sequencing sample was made of PBMCs. CDR3 sequence reads: CASSPSYFLSYNEQFF. CDR3 coding DNA: TGTGCCAGCAGTCCCTCATACTTCCTCTCCTACAATGAGCAGTTCTTC.